This TCR beta chain was observed in a study of shared clonotypes between healthy human individuals. Study results and caveats: Naive subsets generally exceeded memory subsets in estimated richness.

The ends were cut back, 8 bases at V and 3 bases at J, with 17 bases in the middle. The length of the CDR3 is 14 residues. The germline gives CDR1 LNHDA, CDR2 SQIVND (reference sequence). Details on this clone: What it recognizes is unknown.

Some clones are missing from TCRdb's copy, which holds only in-frame ones; the method was immunoSEQ multiplex PCR. The table lists 850,000 to 1,100,000 clones, roughly 77% of them singletons. The specimen was memory CD4+ T cells from PBMCs. Subset described: CD45RA-negative fraction. The TCR comes from a man between 18 and 35 years old in good health. Some clones in this sample may be carry-over from other donors' samples. The chain is built from TRBV19 and TRBJ2-7, with D possibly matching TRBD1 (6 bases). The DNA for the CDR3 is TGTGCCAGTCCGACACACAGGGAGTTCTACGAGCAGTACTTC. Amino acids: CASPTHREFYEQYF.